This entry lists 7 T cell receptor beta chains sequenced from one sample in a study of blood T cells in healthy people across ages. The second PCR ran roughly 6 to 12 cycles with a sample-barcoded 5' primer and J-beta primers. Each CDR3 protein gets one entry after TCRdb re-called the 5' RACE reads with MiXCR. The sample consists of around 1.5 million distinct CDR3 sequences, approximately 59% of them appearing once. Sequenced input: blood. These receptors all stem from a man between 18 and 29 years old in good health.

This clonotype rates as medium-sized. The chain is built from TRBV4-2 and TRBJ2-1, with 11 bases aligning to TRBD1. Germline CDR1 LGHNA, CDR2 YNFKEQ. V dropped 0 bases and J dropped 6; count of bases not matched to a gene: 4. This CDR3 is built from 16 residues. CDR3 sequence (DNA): TGTGCCAGCAGCCAAGATAGTGGGACAGGGGGCAATGAGCAGTTCTTC. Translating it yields CASSQDSGTGGNEQFF.

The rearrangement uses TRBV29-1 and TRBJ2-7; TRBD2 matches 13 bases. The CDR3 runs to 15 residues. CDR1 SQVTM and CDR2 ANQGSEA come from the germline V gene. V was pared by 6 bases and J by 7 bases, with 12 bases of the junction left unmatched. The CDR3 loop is CSVPGTSGDPYEQYF. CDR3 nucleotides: TGCAGCGTCCCCGGGACTAGCGGGGACCCTTATGAGCAGTACTTC.

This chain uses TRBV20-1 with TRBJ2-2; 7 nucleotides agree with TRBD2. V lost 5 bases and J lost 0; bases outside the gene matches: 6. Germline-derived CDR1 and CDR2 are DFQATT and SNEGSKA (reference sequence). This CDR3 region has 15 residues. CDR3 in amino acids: CSASRLASNTGELFF. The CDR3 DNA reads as TGCAGTGCTTCACGACTAGCCTCGAACACCGGGGAGCTGTTTTTT.

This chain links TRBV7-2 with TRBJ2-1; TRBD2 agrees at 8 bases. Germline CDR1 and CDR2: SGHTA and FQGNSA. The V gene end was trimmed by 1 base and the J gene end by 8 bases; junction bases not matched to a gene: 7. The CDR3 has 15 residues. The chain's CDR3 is CASSLGGLGRYEQFF. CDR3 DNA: TGTGCCAGCAGCTTAGGGGGACTAGGGCGGTATGAGCAGTTCTTC.

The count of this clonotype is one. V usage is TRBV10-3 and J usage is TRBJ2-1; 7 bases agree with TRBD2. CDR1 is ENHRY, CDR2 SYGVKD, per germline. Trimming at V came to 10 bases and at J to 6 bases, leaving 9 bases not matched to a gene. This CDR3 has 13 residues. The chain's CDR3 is CATYSGDLNEQFF. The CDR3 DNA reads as TGTGCCACCTACAGCGGGGACCTCAATGAGCAGTTCTTC.

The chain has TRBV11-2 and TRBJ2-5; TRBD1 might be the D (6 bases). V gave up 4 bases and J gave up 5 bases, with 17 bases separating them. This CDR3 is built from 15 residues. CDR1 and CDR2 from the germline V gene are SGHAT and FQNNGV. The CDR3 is CASSSYRDKGETQYF. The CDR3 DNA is TGTGCCAGCAGCTCCTACCGGGACAAGGGGGAGACCCAGTACTTC.

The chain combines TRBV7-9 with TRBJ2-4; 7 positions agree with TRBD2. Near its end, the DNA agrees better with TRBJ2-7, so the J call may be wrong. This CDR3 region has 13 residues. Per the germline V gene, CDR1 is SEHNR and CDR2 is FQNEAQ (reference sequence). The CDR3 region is CASERAGTNEQYF. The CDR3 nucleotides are TGTGCCAGCGAACGAGCGGGAACAAACGAGCAGTACTTC.